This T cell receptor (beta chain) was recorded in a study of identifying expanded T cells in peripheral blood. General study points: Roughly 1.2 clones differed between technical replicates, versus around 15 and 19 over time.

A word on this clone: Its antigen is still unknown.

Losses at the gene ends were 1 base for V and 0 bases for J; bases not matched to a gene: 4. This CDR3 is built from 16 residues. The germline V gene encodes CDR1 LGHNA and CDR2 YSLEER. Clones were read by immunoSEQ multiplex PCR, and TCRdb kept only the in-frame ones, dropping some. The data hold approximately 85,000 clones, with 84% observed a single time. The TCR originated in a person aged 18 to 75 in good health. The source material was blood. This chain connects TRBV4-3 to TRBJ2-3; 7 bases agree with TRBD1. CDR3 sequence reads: CASSQARGISTDTQYF. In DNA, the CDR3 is TGCGCCAGCAGCCAAGCCAGGGGGATAAGCACAGATACGCAGTATTTT.